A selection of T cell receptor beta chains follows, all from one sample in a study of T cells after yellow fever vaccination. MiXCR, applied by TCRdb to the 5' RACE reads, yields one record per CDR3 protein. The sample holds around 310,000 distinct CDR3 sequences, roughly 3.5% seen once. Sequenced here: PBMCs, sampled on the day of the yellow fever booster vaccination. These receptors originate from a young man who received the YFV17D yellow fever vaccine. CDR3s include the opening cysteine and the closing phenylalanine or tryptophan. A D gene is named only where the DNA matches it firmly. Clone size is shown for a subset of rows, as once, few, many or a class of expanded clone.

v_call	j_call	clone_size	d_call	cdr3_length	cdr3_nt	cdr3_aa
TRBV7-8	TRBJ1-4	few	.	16	TGTGCCAGCAGCCCATACAGGGCGGGAGCTAATGAAAAACTGTTTTTT	CASSPYRAGANEKLFF
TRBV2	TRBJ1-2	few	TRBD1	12	TGTGCCAGCACAGGGGGCGGCTATGGCTACACCTTC	CASTGGGYGYTF
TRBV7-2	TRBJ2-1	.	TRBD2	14	TGTGCCAGCAGCTTCCGCGGGGGTAGGAATGAGCAGTTCTTC	CASSFRGGRNEQFF
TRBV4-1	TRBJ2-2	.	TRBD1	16	TGCGCCAGCAGCCTCAGGAGACAGGGTGACACCGGGGAGCTGTTTTTT	CASSLRRQGDTGELFF
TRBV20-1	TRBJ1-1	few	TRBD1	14	TGCAGTGCACCGGAACAGGGGTGGGGCACTGAAGCTTTCTTT	CSAPEQGWGTEAFF
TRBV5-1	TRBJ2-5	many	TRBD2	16	TGCGCCAGCAGCCAGCCGGGACTAGCGGGACAAGAGACCCAGTACTTC	CASSQPGLAGQETQYF
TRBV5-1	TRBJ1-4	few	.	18	TGCGCCAGCTACAAGGGGGGGTTTGGCGGGTTTAGCTTGGAAAAACTGTTTTTT	CASYKGGFGGFSLEKLFF
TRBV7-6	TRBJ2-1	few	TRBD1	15	TGTGCCAGCAGCTTGGGACAGACCATTGGGGATGAGCAGTTCTTC	CASSLGQTIGDEQFF
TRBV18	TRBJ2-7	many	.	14	TGTGCCAGCTCACCTTCGGCGAGGACCTACGAGCAGTACTTC	CASSPSARTYEQYF
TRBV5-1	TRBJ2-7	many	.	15	TGCGCCAGCAGCCGCGCGTACGGCGGTCCGGACGAGCAGTACTTC	CASSRAYGGPDEQYF
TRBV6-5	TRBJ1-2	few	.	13	TGTGCCAGCAGTTCGCCAGCCATTTATGGCTACACCTTC	CASSSPAIYGYTF
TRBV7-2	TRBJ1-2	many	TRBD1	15	TGTGCCAGCAGCCTGTACAGGGGGCAGAGCTATGGCTACACCTTC	CASSLYRGQSYGYTF
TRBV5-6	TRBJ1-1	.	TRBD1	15	TGTGCCAGCAGCTTGTCGGACAGGGCGAACACTGAAGCTTTCTTT	CASSLSDRANTEAFF
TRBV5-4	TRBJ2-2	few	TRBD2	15	TGTGCCAGCAGCTCAGGACTAGCGGGGGCCGGGGAGCTGTTTTTT	CASSSGLAGAGELFF
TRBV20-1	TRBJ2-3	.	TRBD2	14	TGCAGTGCTTCGAATAGCGGGGGTACAGATACGCAGTATTTT	CSASNSGGTDTQYF
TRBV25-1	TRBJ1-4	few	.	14	TGTGCCAGCAGTGAAGCGGGCCCGGCTGAAAAACTGTTTTTT	CASSEAGPAEKLFF
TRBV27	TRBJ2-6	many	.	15	TGTGCCAGCAGCTCTTGGAGCTCTGGGGCCAACGTCCTGACTTTC	CASSSWSSGANVLTF
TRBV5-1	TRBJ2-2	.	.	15	TGCGCCAGCAGCCTAGGCAATTCTGCCACCGGGGAGCTGTTTTTT	CASSLGNSATGELFF
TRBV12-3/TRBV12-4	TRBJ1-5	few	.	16	TGTGCCAGCAGTTTTATGGGACAATCCTTCGATCAGCCCCAGCATTTT	CASSFMGQSFDQPQHF
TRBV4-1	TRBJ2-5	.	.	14	TGCGCCAGCAGCCAAGATGCCGGAGTGGGGACCCAGTACTTC	CASSQDAGVGTQYF
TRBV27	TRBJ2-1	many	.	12	TGTGCCAGCAGCGCAGGGGTGGATGAGCAGTTCTTC	CASSAGVDEQFF
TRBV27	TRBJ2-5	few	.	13	TGTGCCAGCGGCAGACTAGGTCAAGAGACCCAGTACTTC	CASGRLGQETQYF
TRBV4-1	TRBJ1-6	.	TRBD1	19	TGCGCCAGCAGCCAAGATTTATTCGGGATGGCAGGGGGGCGTTCACCCCTCCACTTT	CASSQDLFGMAGGRSPLHF
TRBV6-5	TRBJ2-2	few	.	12	TGTGCCAGCGCGGACAGCACCGGGGAGCTGTTTTTT	CASADSTGELFF
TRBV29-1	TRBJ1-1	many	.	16	TGCAGCGTTGATTCCCGGGGGGGAACAGGGAGCCCTGAAGCTTTCTTT	CSVDSRGGTGSPEAFF
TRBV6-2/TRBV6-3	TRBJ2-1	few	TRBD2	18	TGTGCCAGCAGTTACTCCGCTTCCGGGACTAGCGTCTACAATGAGCAGTTCTTC	CASSYSASGTSVYNEQFF
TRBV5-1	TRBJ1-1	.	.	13	TGCGCCAGCAGCTTGGAGGGCACCACTGAAGCTTTCTTT	CASSLEGTTEAFF
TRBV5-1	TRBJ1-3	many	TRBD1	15	TGCGCCAGCAGCTGGACAGGGGACTCTGGAAACACCATATATTTT	CASSWTGDSGNTIYF
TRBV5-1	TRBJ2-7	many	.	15	TGCGCCAGCAGCTTGGAGGCCAGTGGAGGCGACGAGCAGTACTTC	CASSLEASGGDEQYF
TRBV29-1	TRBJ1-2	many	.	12	TGCAGCGCCCGGACAGCCATGGGTGGCTACACCTTC	CSARTAMGGYTF
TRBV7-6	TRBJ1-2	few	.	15	TGTGCCAGCAGCTTAGGGGTGAATGGGAGGGATGGCTACACCTTC	CASSLGVNGRDGYTF
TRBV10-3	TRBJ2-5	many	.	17	TGTGCCACATCAATTGGGGCCCTAGGGACGGTTCAAGAGACCCAGTACTTC	CATSIGALGTVQETQYF
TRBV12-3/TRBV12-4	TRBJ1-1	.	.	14	TGTGCCAGCAACTCGGGGGACGGGGACACTGAAGCTTTCTTT	CASNSGDGDTEAFF
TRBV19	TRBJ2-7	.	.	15	TGTGCCAGTAGTATCTGGGGGGCGAACTCCTACGAGCAGTACTTC	CASSIWGANSYEQYF
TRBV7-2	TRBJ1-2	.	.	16	TGTGCCAGCAGCTTAGCATCATCGGGGGCAGGTCGGGGCTACACCTTC	CASSLASSGAGRGYTF
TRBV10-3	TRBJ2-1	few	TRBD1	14	TGTGCCACCCCCGGACAGGCGATATACAATGAGCAGTTCTTC	CATPGQAIYNEQFF
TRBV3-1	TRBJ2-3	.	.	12	TGTGCCAGCAGCTTCGCATTCGATACGCAGTATTTT	CASSFAFDTQYF
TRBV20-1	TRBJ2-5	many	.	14	TGCAGTGCCCCAAGGGGGACTATACAAGAGACCCAGTACTTC	CSAPRGTIQETQYF
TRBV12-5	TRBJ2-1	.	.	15	TGTGCTAGTGGTTTGGGGACGGGCCGGACGAATGAGCAGTTCTTC	CASGLGTGRTNEQFF
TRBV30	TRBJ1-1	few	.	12	TGTGCCTGGGCAATTCCGGGACTTGAAGCTTTCTTT	CAWAIPGLEAFF
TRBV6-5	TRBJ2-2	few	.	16	TGTGCCAGCAGTTACCCACTAGGGTTAGGAACCGGGGAGCTGTTTTTT	CASSYPLGLGTGELFF
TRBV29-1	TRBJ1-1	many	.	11	TGCAGCGTAACTGAGAACACTGAAGCTTTCTTT	CSVTENTEAFF
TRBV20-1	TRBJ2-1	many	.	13	TGCAGTGCTAGACACTCCGAGTGGAATGAGCAGTTCTTC	CSARHSEWNEQFF
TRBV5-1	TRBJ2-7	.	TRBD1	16	TGCGCCAGCAGCGCCCTCCAGACAGGGGGTCAAGACGAGCAGTACTTC	CASSALQTGGQDEQYF
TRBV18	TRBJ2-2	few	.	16	TGTGCCAGCTCACCGACGGTTGATACATCCACCGGGGAGCTGTTTTTT	CASSPTVDTSTGELFF
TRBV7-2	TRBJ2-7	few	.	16	TGTGCCAGCAGCTTAGGGAGGGGACAGAGGCCCTACGAGCAGTACTTC	CASSLGRGQRPYEQYF